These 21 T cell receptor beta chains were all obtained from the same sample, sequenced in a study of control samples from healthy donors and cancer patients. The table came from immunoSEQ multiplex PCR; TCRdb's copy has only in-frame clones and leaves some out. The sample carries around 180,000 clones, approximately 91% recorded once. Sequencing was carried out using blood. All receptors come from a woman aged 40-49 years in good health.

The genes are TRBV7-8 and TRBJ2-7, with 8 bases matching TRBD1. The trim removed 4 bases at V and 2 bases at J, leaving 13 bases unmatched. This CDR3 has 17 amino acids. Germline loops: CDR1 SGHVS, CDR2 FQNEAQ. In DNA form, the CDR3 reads TGTGCCAGCAGCTCACCCCGACAGGGGACGAGACCCTACGAGCAGTACTTC. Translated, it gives CASSSPRQGTRPYEQYF.

CDR3 amino acids: CASSLRETNTGELFF. The CDR3 region has the DNA TGCGCCAGCAGCTTGAGAGAAACAAACACCGGGGAGCTGTTTTTT. This chain links TRBV5-1 with TRBJ2-2, with D uncertain. CDR3 length: 15 amino acids. The V end lost 1 base, the J end lost 2 bases, and 9 bases lay between the germline ends. The V gene's germline CDR1 is SGHRS and CDR2 YFSETQ.

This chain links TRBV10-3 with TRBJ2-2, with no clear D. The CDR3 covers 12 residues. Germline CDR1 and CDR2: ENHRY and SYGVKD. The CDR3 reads CGLAVNTGELFF. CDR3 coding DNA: TGTGGGTTGGCAGTGAACACCGGGGAGCTGTTTTTT.

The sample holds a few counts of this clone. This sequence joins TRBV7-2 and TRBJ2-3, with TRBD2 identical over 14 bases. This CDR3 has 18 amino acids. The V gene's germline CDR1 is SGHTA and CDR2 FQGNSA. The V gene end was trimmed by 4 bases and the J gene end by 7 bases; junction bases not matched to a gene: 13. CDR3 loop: CASSSPLTSGGARNTQYF. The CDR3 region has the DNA TGTGCCAGCAGCTCACCATTGACTAGCGGGGGGGCCAGGAATACGCAGTATTTT.

This CDR3 reads CASSLEARPGAEYF. In nucleotides, the CDR3 is TGTGCCAGCAGCTTAGAAGCCAGACCCGGGGCGGAGTACTTC. The chain carries TRBV11-2 and TRBJ2-7; perhaps D is TRBD1 or TRBD2 (5 bases each). V was pared by 0 bases and J by 11 bases, with 17 bases between. The V gene's germline CDR1 is SGHAT and CDR2 FQNNGV. The CDR3 totals 14 residues.

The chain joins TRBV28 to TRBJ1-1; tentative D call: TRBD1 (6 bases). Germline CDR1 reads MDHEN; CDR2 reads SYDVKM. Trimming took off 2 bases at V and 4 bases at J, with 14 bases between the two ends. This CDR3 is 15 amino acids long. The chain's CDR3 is CASSLRTGIGTEAFF. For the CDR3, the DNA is TGTGCCAGCAGTTTACGTACAGGGATTGGCACTGAAGCTTTCTTT.

In DNA form, the CDR3 reads TGTGCCAGCACCGCTGCCTCGGGTGGTGCTTTCTTT. Translation: CASTAASGGAFF. The genes are TRBV6-6 and TRBJ1-1, with no clear D. This CDR3 has 12 residues. V shed 7 bases and J shed 11 bases, with 17 bases lying between them. Germline CDR1 is MNHNY and CDR2 is SVGAGI (reference sequence).

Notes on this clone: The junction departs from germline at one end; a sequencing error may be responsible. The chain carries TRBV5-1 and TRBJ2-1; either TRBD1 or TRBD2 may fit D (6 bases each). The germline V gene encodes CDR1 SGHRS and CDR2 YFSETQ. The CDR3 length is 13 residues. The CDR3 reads CASRGGHYNEQVF. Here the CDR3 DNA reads TGCGCCAGCAGAGGGGGGCACTACAATGAGCAGGTCTTC. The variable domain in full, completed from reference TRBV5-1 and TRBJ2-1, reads KAGVTQTPRYLIKTRGQQVTLSCSPISGHRSVSWYQQTPGQGLQFLFEYFSETQRNKGNFPGRFSGRQFSNSRSEMNVSTLELGDSALYLCASRGGHYNEQVFGPGTRLTVL.

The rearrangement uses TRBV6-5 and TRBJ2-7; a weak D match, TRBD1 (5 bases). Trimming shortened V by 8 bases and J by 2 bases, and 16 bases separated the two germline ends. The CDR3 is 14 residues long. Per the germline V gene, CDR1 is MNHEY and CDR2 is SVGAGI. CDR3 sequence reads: CASCFDSKAYEQYF. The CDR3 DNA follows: TGTGCCAGCTGTTTTGACAGCAAAGCCTACGAGCAGTACTTC.

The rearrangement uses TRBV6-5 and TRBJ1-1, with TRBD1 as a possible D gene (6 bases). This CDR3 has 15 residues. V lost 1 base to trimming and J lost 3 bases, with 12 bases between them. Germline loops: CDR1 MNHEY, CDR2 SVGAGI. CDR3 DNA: TGTGCCAGCAGTTACTGGGGGCAAGGGGACACTGAAGCTTTCTTT. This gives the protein CASSYWGQGDTEAFF.

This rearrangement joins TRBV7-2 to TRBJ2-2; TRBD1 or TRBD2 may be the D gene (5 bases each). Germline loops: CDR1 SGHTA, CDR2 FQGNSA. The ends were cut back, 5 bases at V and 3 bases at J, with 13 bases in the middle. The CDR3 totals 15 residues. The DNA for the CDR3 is TGTGCCAGCAGCCCTTCAAGGGGACACACCGGGGAGCTGTTTTTT. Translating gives CASSPSRGHTGELFF.

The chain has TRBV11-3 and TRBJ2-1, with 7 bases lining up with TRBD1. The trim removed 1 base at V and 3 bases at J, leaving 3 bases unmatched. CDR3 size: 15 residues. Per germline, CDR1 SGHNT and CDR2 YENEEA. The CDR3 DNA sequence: TGTGCCAGCAGCTTAGGACAGGGACGCTACAATGAGCAGTTCTTC. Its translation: CASSLGQGRYNEQFF.

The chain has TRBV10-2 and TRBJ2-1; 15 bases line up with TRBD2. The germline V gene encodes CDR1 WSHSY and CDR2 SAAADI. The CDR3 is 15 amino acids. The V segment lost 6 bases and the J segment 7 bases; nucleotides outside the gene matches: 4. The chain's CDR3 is CASRRTSGGANEQFF. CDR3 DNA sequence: TGCGCCAGCAGGAGGACTAGCGGGGGGGCAAATGAGCAGTTCTTC.

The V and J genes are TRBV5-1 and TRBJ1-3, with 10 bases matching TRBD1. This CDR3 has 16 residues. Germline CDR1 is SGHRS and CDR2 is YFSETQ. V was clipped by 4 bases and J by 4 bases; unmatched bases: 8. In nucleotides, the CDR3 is TGCGCCAGCAGCCCAACCGGGACAGGGGTCGGAAACACCATATATTTT. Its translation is CASSPTGTGVGNTIYF. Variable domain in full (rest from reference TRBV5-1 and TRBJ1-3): KAGVTQTPRYLIKTRGQQVTLSCSPISGHRSVSWYQQTPGQGLQFLFEYFSETQRNKGNFPGRFSGRQFSNSRSEMNVSTLELGDSALYLCASSPTGTGVGNTIYFGEGSWLTVV.

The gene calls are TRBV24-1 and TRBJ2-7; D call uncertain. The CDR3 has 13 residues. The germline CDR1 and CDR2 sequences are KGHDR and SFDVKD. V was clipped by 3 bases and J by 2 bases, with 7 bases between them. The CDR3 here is CATSDSSPYEQYF. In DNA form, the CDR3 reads TGTGCCACCAGTGATAGTTCCCCCTACGAGCAGTACTTC.

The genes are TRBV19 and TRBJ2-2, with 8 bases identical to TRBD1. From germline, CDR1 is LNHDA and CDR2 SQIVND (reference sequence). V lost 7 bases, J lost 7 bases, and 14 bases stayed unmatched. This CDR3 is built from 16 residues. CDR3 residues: CASTPLGRGLDGELFF. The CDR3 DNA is TGTGCCAGTACCCCTTTAGGCAGGGGGCTCGACGGGGAGCTGTTTTTT.

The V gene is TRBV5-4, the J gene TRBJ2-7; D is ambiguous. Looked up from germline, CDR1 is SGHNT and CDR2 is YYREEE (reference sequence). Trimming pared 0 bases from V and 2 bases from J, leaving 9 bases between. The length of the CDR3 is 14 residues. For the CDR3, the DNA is TGTGCCAGCAGCTTGGGAGGACCGCCCTACGAGCAGTACTTC. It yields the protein CASSLGGPPYEQYF.

The CDR3 spells CASSYGGTPYEQYF. Written as DNA, the CDR3 is TGTGCCAGCAGTTACGGGGGGACCCCCTACGAGCAGTACTTC. V gene TRBV6-5 combines with J gene TRBJ2-7; a possible D gene is TRBD2 (6 bases). There are 14 residues in the CDR3. The germline CDR1 and CDR2 sequences are MNHEY and SVGAGI. Trimming shortened V by 2 bases and J by 2 bases, and 10 bases separated the two germline ends.

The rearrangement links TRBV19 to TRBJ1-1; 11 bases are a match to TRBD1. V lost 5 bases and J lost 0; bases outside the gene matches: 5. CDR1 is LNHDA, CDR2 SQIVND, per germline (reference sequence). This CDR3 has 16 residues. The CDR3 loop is CASSPGTGGMNTEAFF. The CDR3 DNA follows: TGTGCCAGTAGTCCGGGGACAGGGGGGATGAACACTGAAGCTTTCTTT.

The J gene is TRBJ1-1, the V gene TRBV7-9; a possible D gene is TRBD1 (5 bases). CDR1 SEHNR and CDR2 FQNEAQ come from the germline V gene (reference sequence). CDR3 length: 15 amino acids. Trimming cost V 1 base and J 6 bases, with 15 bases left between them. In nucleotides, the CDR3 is TGTGCCAGCAGCTTAGATGGCAGGGAGTATGCTGAAGCTTTCTTT. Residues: CASSLDGREYAEAFF.

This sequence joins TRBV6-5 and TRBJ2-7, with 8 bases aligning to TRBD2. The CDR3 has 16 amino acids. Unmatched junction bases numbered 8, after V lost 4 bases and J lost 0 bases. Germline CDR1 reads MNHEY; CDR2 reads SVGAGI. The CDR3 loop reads CASSSGGGMSSYEQYF. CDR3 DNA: TGTGCCAGCAGTTCCGGCGGGGGGATGAGCTCCTACGAGCAGTACTTC.